Listed below are T cell receptor beta chains from one sample, sequenced in a study of T cells after yellow fever vaccination. TCRdb ran MiXCR on the 5' RACE reads and lists one entry per CDR3 protein. Among 400,000 or so distinct CDR3 sequences listed, roughly a sixth were seen once. The sequencing used PBMCs, collected before the yellow fever booster vaccination. The receptor set was obtained from a man aged 18 to 30 who received the YFV17D yellow fever vaccine. Both conserved end residues are part of each CDR3. D genes are given only for firm matches. Expanded clones get a size class; other rows say once, few or many, or leave the size out.

J gene | clone size | V gene | D gene | CDR3 protein | CDR3 DNA
TRBJ1-2 | NA | TRBV15 | TRBD1 | CATSSPIKTGKGYGYTF | TGTGCCACCAGCTCCCCGATTAAGACAGGGAAGGGCTATGGCTACACCTTC
TRBJ1-1 | NA | TRBV29-1 | NA | CSVDPGHRRTGAFF | TGCAGCGTTGATCCCGGACACCGACGAACTGGTGCTTTCTTT
TRBJ2-5 | few | TRBV9 | TRBD2 | CASSVAGGFQETQYF | TGTGCCAGCAGCGTAGCGGGGGGGTTCCAAGAGACCCAGTACTTC
TRBJ1-1 | few | TRBV5-1 | NA | CASSLPSALGDAFF | TGCGCCAGCAGCCTCCCGAGCGCCTTAGGCGACGCTTTCTTT
TRBJ2-1 | NA | TRBV2 | TRBD2 | CARRWGTSGGPKYNEQFF | TGTGCCAGACGGTGGGGCACGAGCGGGGGGCCGAAGTACAATGAGCAGTTCTTC
TRBJ1-1 | NA | TRBV5-1 | NA | CASQDGARTEAFF | TGCGCCAGTCAGGACGGGGCGCGCACTGAAGCTTTCTTT
TRBJ1-2 | many | TRBV7-9 | NA | CASSHRGNYGYTF | TGTGCCAGCAGCCATAGGGGTAACTATGGCTACACCTTC
TRBJ2-5 | few | TRBV20-1 | TRBD2 | CSARPYQRGDQETQYF | TGCAGTGCTAGACCATATCAGCGGGGGGACCAAGAGACCCAGTACTTC
TRBJ2-5 | NA | TRBV7-2 | NA | CASNIDRGETQYF | TGTGCCAGCAACATCGACCGAGGGGAGACCCAGTACTTC
TRBJ1-4 | NA | TRBV19 | TRBD1 | CASLSVTGEKLFF | TGTGCCAGCCTGTCCGTGACAGGGGAAAAACTGTTTTTT
TRBJ2-2 | many | TRBV7-7 | NA | CASSQLTGELFF | TGTGCCAGCAGCCAGTTAACCGGGGAGCTGTTTTTT
TRBJ2-1 | NA | TRBV7-8 | NA | CASSLDRMARQFF | TGTGCCAGCAGCTTAGATCGAATGGCCCGGCAGTTCTTC
TRBJ2-5 | few | TRBV15 | TRBD1 | CATSRDPGQQETQYF | TGTGCCACCAGCAGAGACCCGGGACAGCAAGAGACCCAGTACTTC
TRBJ1-1 | few | TRBV12-3/TRBV12-4 | NA | CASSLNHDSNTEAFF | TGTGCCAGCAGCCTAAATCATGACAGTAACACTGAAGCTTTCTTT
TRBJ1-5 | few | TRBV5-1 | TRBD1 | CASSFTGDSNQPQHF | TGCGCCAGCAGCTTTACAGGGGATAGCAATCAGCCCCAGCATTTT
TRBJ2-7 | NA | TRBV7-2 | TRBD1 | CASSFPDRGRFEQYF | TGTGCCAGCAGCTTCCCGGACAGGGGAAGGTTCGAGCAGTACTTC
TRBJ2-7 | few | TRBV5-1 | TRBD1 | CASRGQFSYEQYF | TGCGCCAGCAGGGGACAGTTCTCCTACGAGCAGTACTTC
TRBJ1-5 | few | TRBV12-3/TRBV12-4 | TRBD1 | CASARDRGHQPQHF | TGTGCCAGCGCCCGGGACAGGGGGCATCAGCCCCAGCATTTT
TRBJ2-1 | few | TRBV9 | NA | CASSVGASYHNEQFF | TGTGCCAGCAGCGTAGGGGCTAGCTACCACAATGAGCAGTTCTTC
TRBJ2-1 | NA | TRBV4-3 | NA | CASSQDEVYNEQFF | TGCGCCAGCAGCCAAGATGAGGTATACAATGAGCAGTTCTTC
TRBJ2-1 | NA | TRBV19 | NA | CASTRNPMGVNEQFF | TGTGCCAGTACCAGGAATCCTATGGGGGTAAATGAGCAGTTCTTC
TRBJ1-4 | few | TRBV6-6 | NA | CASRVEQHNEKLFF | TGTGCCAGCAGAGTTGAACAGCATAATGAAAAACTGTTTTTT
TRBJ1-1 | NA | TRBV19 | NA | CASWFDAEAFF | TGTGCCAGTTGGTTCGACGCTGAAGCTTTCTTT
TRBJ2-7 | NA | TRBV5-1 | NA | CASSFGLSSYEQYF | TGCGCCAGCAGCTTCGGCCTTAGCTCCTACGAGCAGTACTTC
TRBJ1-6 | NA | TRBV6-1 | TRBD1 | CASRLYRGSLSPLHF | TGTGCCAGCAGGCTCTACAGGGGCTCTCTTTCACCCCTCCACTTT
TRBJ2-1 | few | TRBV27 | TRBD2 | CASSLGVLAGGDEQFF | TGTGCCAGCAGTTTAGGCGTGCTAGCGGGGGGGGATGAGCAGTTCTTC